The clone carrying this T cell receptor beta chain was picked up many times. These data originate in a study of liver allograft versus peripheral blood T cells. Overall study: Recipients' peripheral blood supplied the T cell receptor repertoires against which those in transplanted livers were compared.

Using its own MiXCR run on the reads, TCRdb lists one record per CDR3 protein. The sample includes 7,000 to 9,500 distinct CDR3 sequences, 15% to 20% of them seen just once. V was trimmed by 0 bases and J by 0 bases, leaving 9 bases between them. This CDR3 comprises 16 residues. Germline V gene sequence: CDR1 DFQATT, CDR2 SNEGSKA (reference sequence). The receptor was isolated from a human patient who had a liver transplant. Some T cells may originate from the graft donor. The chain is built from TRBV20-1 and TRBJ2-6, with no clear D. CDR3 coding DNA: TGCAGTGCTAGAGACCCGCTTAGCTCTGGGGCCAACGTCCTGACTTTC. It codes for CSARDPLSSGANVLTF.